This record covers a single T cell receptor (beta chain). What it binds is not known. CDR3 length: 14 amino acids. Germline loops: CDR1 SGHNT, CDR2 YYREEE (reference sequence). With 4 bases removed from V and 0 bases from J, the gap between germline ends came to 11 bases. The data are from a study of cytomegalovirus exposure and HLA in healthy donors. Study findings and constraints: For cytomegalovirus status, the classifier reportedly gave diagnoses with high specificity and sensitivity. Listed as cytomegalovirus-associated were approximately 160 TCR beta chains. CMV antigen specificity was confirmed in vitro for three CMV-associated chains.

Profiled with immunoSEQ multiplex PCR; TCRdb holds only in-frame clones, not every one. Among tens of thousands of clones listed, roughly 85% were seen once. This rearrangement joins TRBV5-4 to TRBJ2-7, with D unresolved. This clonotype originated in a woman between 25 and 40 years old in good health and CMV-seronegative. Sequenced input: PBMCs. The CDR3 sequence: CASSLPGSSYEQYF. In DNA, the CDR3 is TGTGCCAGCAGCCTTCCCGGGTCCTCCTACGAGCAGTACTTC.